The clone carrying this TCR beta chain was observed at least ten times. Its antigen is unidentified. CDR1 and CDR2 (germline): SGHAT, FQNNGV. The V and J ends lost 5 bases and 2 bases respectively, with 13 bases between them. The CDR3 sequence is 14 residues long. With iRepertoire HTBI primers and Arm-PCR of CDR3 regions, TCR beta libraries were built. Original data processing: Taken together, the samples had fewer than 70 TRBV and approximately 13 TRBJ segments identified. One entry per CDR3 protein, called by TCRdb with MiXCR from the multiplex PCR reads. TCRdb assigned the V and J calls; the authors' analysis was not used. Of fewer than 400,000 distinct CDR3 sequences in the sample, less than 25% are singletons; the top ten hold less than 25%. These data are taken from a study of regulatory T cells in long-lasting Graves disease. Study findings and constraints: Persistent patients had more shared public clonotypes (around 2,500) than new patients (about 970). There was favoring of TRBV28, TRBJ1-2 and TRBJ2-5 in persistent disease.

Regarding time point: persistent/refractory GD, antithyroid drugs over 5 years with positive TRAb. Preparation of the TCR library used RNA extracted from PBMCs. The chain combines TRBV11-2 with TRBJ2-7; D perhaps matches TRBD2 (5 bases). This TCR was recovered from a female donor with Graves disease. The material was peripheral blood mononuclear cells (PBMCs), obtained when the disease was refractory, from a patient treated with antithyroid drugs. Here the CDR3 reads CASSPLPGTYEQYF. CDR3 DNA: TGTGCCAGCAGCCCATTGCCGGGGACCTACGAGCAGTACTTC.